A single sample gave rise to the 19 T cell receptor beta chains below, sequenced in a study of technical replicates of blood from a few donors. The protocol was immunoSEQ multiplex PCR, while the TCRdb copy is restricted to in-frame clones and leaves out a portion. The table shows tens of thousands of clones, with about 95% occurring only once. Material: PBMCs. These receptors all come from a human donor in good health. Some clones in this sample may be carry-over from other donors' samples.

The rearrangement uses TRBV5-5 and TRBJ2-7; 11 bases are shared with TRBD2. V was clipped by 1 base and J by 2 bases; unmatched bases: 5. Germline CDR1 and CDR2: SGHKS and YYEKEE (reference sequence). The CDR3 is 16 residues long. This CDR3 reads CASSLSGTSGAYEQYF. The CDR3 coding sequence is TGTGCCAGCAGCTTGTCTGGGACTAGCGGCGCCTACGAGCAGTACTTC.

The chain links TRBV5-6 to TRBJ2-2; 13 bases match TRBD2. The CDR3 loop spans 18 amino acids. Germline V gene data show CDR1 as SGHDT and CDR2 as YYEEEE. The V gene end was trimmed by 0 bases and the J gene end by 3 bases; junction bases not matched to a gene: 5. The DNA of the CDR3 is TGTGCCAGCAGCTTGGTCACTAGCGGGAGGGCCGACACCGGGGAGCTGTTTTTT. It encodes CASSLVTSGRADTGELFF. Using reference TRBV5-6 and TRBJ2-2 for the parts outside the CDR3, the full variable domain is DAGVTQSPTHLIKTRGQQVTLRCSPKSGHDTVSWYQQALGQGPQFIFQYYEEEERQRGNFPDRFSGHQFPNYSSELNVNALLLGDSALYLCASSLVTSGRADTGELFFGEGSRLTVL.

This sequence joins TRBV19 and TRBJ2-2; TRBD2 agrees at 7 bases. Trimming at V came to 11 bases and at J to 7 bases, leaving 16 bases not matched to a gene. CDR3 length: 15 amino acids. Germline V gene lookup returns CDR1 LNHDA and CDR2 SQIVND (reference sequence). As DNA, the CDR3 is TGTGCCTTACGGAGCGGGACTGGTAGGGGCGGGGAGCTGTTTTTT. Its protein is CALRSGTGRGGELFF.

By share of the sample, this clone is medium-sized. The chain joins TRBV21-1 to TRBJ1-5; the table's D call, TRBD1, was not checked against the DNA. TRBV21-1 is flagged as a pseudogene. CDR3 length: 13 residues. DNA of the CDR3: TGTGCCAGCAGCAAAGGACAGGGGCAGCCCCAGCATTTT. This sequence encodes CASSKGQGQPQHF.

The chain links TRBV4-1 to TRBJ2-7; TRBD2 aligns across 12 bases. The CDR3 totals 18 residues. The V gene end was trimmed by 3 bases and the J gene end by 6 bases; junction bases not matched to a gene: 15. Germline loops: CDR1 MGHRA, CDR2 YSYEKL. CDR3: CASSHFPSGLAGGPEQYF. The CDR3 coding sequence is TGCGCCAGCAGCCATTTCCCCTCGGGTCTAGCGGGAGGGCCCGAGCAGTACTTC.

This clone has a handful of counts. This chain links TRBV5-1 with TRBJ2-7, with D possibly matching TRBD1 (6 bases). Trimming shortened V by 2 bases and J by 3 bases, and 12 bases separated the two germline ends. Germline V lookup: CDR1 SGHRS, CDR2 YFSETQ. The CDR3 runs 14 residues. The CDR3 spells CASSFGAGVYEQYF. CDR3 nucleotide sequence: TGCGCCAGCAGCTTCGGCGCAGGGGTCTACGAGCAGTACTTC.

The chain uses TRBV7-2 and TRBJ2-2; D is perhaps TRBD2 (5 bases). CDR1 SGHTA and CDR2 FQGNSA come from the germline V gene. Trimming shortened V by 4 bases and J by 6 bases, and 9 bases separated the two germline ends. This CDR3 region has 13 residues. This CDR3 is CASSSLAAGELFF. Here the CDR3 DNA reads TGTGCCAGCAGCTCTCTAGCTGCCGGGGAGCTGTTTTTT. The whole variable domain, filled in from reference TRBV7-2 and TRBJ2-2, reads GAGVSQSPSNKVTEKGKDVELRCDPISGHTALYWYRQSLGQGLEFLIYFQGNSAPDKSGLPSDRFSAERTGGSVSTLTIQRTQQEDSAVYLCASSSLAAGELFFGEGSRLTVL.

V and J are TRBV5-1 and TRBJ2-5, with TRBD2 matching over 12 bases. Germline V gives CDR1 SGHRS, CDR2 YFSETQ. The CDR3 is 16 amino acids. Trimming took 4 bases from V and 4 from J; bases not matched to a gene: 8. CDR3 region: CASSARLAGGRETQYF. CDR3 bases: TGCGCCAGCAGCGCACGTCTAGCGGGGGGGAGAGAGACCCAGTACTTC.

The CDR3 loop is CASSALAGGNEQYF. In nucleotides, the CDR3 is TGCGCCAGCAGCGCTTTAGCGGGGGGGAACGAGCAGTACTTC. The V call is TRBV5-1, the J call TRBJ2-7; TRBD2 aligns across 11 bases. Germline V gives CDR1 SGHRS, CDR2 YFSETQ. The CDR3 spans 14 residues. V trimming: 4 bases; J trimming: 5 bases; junction bases outside the gene matches: 5. The variable domain in full, completed from reference TRBV5-1 and TRBJ2-7, reads KAGVTQTPRYLIKTRGQQVTLSCSPISGHRSVSWYQQTPGQGLQFLFEYFSETQRNKGNFPGRFSGRQFSNSRSEMNVSTLELGDSALYLCASSALAGGNEQYFGPGTRLTVT.

CDR3 DNA sequence: TGTGCCAGCAGCTCGGGACTAGCGCCCTACAATGAGCAGTTCTTC. Protein sequence: CASSSGLAPYNEQFF. The chain links TRBV7-3 to TRBJ2-1, with 10 positions matching TRBD2. The germline gives CDR1 SGHTA, CDR2 FQGTGA. CDR3 length: 15 residues. V shed 4 bases, J shed 2 bases, and the junction held 2 bases outside the gene matches.

The rearrangement uses TRBV10-3 and TRBJ2-3, with TRBD2 matching 13 bases. V lost 6 bases and J lost 5; bases outside the gene matches: 5. CDR3 size: 15 residues. The germline V gene has CDR1 ENHRY and CDR2 SYGVKD. The chain's CDR3 is CAISRTSGGIDTQYF. The CDR3 region has the DNA TGTGCCATCAGCCGGACTAGCGGGGGTATAGATACGCAGTATTTT.

The gene calls are TRBV7-8 and TRBJ2-7; TRBD1 aligns across 10 bases. The trim removed 1 base at V and 5 bases at J, leaving 5 bases unmatched. The CDR3 contains 15 residues. Germline V lookup: CDR1 SGHVS, CDR2 FQNEAQ. Here the CDR3 reads CASSLVLGTGDEQYF. The CDR3 nucleotides read TGTGCCAGCAGCTTAGTGCTGGGGACAGGGGACGAGCAGTACTTC.

This rearrangement joins TRBV7-8 to TRBJ2-5; no firm D call. Germline CDR1 SGHVS, CDR2 FQNEAQ. V lost 2 bases to trimming and J lost 5 bases, with 21 bases between them. This CDR3 has 17 residues. The chain's CDR3 is CASSLRSRVWIGETQYF. The CDR3, as DNA: TGTGCCAGCAGCTTACGTTCGAGAGTCTGGATCGGGGAGACCCAGTACTTC.

V is TRBV6-1 and J is TRBJ2-5; D might be TRBD2 (6 bases). The CDR3 has 11 residues. The germline V gene has CDR1 MNHNS and CDR2 SASEGT. Trimming removed 3 bases from V and 7 bases from J, with 6 bases in between. CDR3 residues: CASSDGGTQYF. CDR3 bases: TGTGCCAGCAGTGACGGGGGGACCCAGTACTTC.

This clone was picked up a small number of times. One junction end disagrees with the germline gene, perhaps due to a read error. CDR3 sequence reads: CASSQDDQRQKNF. The CDR3 DNA sequence: TGTGCCAGCAGCCAAGACGATCAGCGGCAGAAGAACTTC. The J gene is TRBJ2-5, the V gene TRBV4-2, with D perhaps matching TRBD2 (5 bases). Germline CDR1 and CDR2: LGHNA and YNFKEQ. The CDR3 extends over 13 amino acids.

V and J are TRBV30 and TRBJ2-1, with 10 bases matching TRBD2. CDR1 GTSNPN and CDR2 SVGIG come from the germline V gene (reference sequence). The CDR3 is 15 residues long. V lost 0 bases to trimming and J lost 9 bases; unmatched junction nucleotides: 8. CDR3 in DNA: TGTGCCTGGAGTGTACAAGCGGGAGGGCTGGTTGAGCAGTTCTTC. This sequence encodes CAWSVQAGGLVEQFF.

V gene TRBV19 combines with J gene TRBJ2-7; a possible D gene is TRBD1 (5 bases). Germline V gene data show CDR1 as LNHDA and CDR2 as SQIVND (reference sequence). Trimming removed 5 bases from V and 1 base from J, with 18 bases in between. The CDR3 has 16 residues. This chain's CDR3 is CASSSLGPAKSYEQYF. The CDR3 nucleotides are TGTGCCAGTAGTTCCCTGGGGCCGGCAAAATCCTACGAGCAGTACTTC.

The V call is TRBV4-3, the J call TRBJ2-7; D perhaps matches TRBD2 (5 bases). Germline CDR1 and CDR2: LGHNA and YSLEER. V shed 0 bases and J shed 4 bases, with 10 bases lying between them. The CDR3 loop spans 14 amino acids. DNA of the CDR3: TGCGCCAGCAGCCAAGATCTAGAGGGATACGAGCAGTACTTC. Protein: CASSQDLEGYEQYF.

The CDR3 bases are TGTGCCATCGAGGACGGGAGCTCCTACAATGAGCAGTTCTTC. It is translated as CAIEDGSSYNEQFF. V gene TRBV10-3 combines with J gene TRBJ2-1, with D tentatively TRBD2 (6 bases). Germline values: CDR1 ENHRY, CDR2 SYGVKD. V gave up 8 bases and J gave up 0 bases, with 11 bases separating them. The CDR3 spans 14 residues.